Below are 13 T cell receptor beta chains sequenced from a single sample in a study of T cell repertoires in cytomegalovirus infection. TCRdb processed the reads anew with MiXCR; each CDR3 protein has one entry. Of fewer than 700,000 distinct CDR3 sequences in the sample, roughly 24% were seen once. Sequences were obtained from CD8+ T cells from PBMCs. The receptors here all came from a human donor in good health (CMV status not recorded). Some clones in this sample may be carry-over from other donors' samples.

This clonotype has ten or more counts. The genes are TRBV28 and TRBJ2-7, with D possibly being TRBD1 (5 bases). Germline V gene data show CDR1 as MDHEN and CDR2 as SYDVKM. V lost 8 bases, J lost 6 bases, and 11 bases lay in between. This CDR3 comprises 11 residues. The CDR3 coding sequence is TGTGCCAGCGCAGGGTTCGCCGAGCAGTACGTC. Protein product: CASAGFAEQYV.

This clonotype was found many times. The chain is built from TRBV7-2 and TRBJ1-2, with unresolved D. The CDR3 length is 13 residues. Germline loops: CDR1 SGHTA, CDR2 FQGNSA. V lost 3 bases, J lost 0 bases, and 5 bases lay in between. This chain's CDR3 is CASSFGTNYGYTF. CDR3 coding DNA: TGTGCCAGCAGCTTTGGAACTAACTATGGCTACACCTTC.

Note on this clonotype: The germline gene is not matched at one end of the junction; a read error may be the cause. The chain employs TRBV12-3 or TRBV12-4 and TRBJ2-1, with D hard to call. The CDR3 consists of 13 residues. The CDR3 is CANSFVQLDEQFF. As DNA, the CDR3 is TGTGCCAACAGTTTCGTACAGCTGGATGAGCAGTTCTTC.

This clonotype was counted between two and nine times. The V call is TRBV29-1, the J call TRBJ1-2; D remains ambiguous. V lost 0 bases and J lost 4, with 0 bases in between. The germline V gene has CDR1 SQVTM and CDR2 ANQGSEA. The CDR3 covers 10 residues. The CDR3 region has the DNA TGCAGCGTTGAAGACTATGGCTACACCTTC. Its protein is CSVEDYGYTF.

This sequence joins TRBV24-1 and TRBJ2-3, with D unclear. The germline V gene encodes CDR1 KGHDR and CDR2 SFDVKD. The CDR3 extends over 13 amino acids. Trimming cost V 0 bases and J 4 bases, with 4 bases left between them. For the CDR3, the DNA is TGTGCCACCAGTGATTTGCGAGCAGATACGCAGTATTTT. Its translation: CATSDLRADTQYF.

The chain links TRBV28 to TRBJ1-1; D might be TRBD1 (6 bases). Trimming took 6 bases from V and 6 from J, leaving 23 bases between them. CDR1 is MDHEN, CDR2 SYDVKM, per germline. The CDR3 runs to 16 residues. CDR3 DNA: TGTGCCAGCAGCCACAACCCTCCCCGGGACACAGCTGAAGCTTTCTTT. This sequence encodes CASSHNPPRDTAEAFF.

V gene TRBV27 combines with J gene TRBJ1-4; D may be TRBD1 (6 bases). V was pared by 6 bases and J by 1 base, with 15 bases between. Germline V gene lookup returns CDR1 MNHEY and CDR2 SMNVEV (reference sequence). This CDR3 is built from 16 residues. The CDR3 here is CASSRRRGVTNEKLFF. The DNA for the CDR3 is TGTGCCAGCAGCCGACGCAGGGGTGTAACTAATGAAAAACTGTTTTTT.

The CDR3 loop reads CASSAGTEAYEQYV. In DNA, the CDR3 is TGCGCCAGCAGCGCCGGGACAGAAGCCTACGAGCAGTACGTC. This rearrangement joins TRBV5-1 to TRBJ2-7; TRBD1 aligns across 7 bases. V gave up 4 bases and J gave up 2 bases; unmatched junction bases: 6. The CDR3 runs to 14 residues. CDR1 and CDR2 from the germline V gene are SGHRS and YFSETQ.

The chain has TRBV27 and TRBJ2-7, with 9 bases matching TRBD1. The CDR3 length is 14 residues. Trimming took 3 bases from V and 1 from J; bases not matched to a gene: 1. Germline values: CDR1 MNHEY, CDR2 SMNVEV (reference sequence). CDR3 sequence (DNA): TGTGCCAGCAGTTTTGGGACAGGGTCCTACGAGCAGTACTTC. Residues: CASSFGTGSYEQYF.

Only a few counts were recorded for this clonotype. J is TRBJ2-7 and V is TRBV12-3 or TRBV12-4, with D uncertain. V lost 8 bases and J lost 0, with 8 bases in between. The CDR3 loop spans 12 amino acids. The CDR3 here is CASGVSSYEQYF. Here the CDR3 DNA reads TGTGCCAGCGGGGTTAGCTCCTACGAGCAGTACTTC.

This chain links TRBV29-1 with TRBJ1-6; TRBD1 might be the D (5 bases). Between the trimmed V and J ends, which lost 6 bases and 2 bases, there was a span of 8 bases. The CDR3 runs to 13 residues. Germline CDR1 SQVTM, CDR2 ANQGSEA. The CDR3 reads CSVQGAYNSPLHF. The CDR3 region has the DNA TGCAGCGTCCAGGGCGCCTATAATTCACCCCTCCACTTT.

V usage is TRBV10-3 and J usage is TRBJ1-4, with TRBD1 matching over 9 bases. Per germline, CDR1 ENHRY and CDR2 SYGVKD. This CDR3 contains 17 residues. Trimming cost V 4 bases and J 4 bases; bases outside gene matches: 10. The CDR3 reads CAISVSLTGGRNEKLFF. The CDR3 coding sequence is TGTGCCATCAGTGTATCCCTCACAGGGGGCCGTAATGAAAAACTGTTTTTT.

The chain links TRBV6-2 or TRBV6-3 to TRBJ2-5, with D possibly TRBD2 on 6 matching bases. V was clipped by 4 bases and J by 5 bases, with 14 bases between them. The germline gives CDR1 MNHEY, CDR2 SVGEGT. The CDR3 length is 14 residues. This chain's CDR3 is CASSFTRGGETQYF. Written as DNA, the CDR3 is TGTGCCAGCAGTTTTACACGGGGAGGCGAGACCCAGTACTTC.